The next 6 T cell receptor beta chains were all read from a single sample in a study of T cell responses to AZD1222 COVID-19 vaccine. Sequencing was performed with immunoSEQ multiplex PCR; in TCRdb, only in-frame clones are kept and a portion is missing. The sample has roughly 120,000 clones; roughly 88% are singletons. This specimen consisted of peripheral blood, obtained on day 0 of MenACWY control vaccination. The receptors were sampled from an adult in good health.

This chain links TRBV3-1 (or the pseudogene TRBV3-2) with TRBJ2-7; D is ambiguous. This CDR3 region has 13 residues. Germline-derived CDR1 and CDR2 are LGHDT and YNNKEL (reference sequence). The germline V and J ends were trimmed by 3 bases and 6 bases, with 12 bases remaining between them. CDR3 coding DNA: TGTGCCAGCAGCCATCAGGCTGTAGGCGAGCAGTACTTC. Protein sequence: CASSHQAVGEQYF.

The CDR3, as DNA: TGTGCCAGCAGCCAAGACAGTAATGATAATGAAAAACTGTTTTTT. This codes for CASSQDSNDNEKLFF. This sequence joins TRBV4-2 and TRBJ1-4; D gene uncertain. The length of the CDR3 is 15 residues. V shed 0 bases and J shed 4 bases, with 9 bases lying between them. The germline V gene has CDR1 LGHNA and CDR2 YNFKEQ.

This chain links TRBV28 with TRBJ2-5; 9 positions agree with TRBD2. Trimming at V came to 3 bases and at J to 6 bases, leaving 8 bases not matched to a gene. From germline, CDR1 is MDHEN and CDR2 SYDVKM. There are 15 residues in the CDR3. The CDR3 DNA sequence: TGTGCCAGCAGTTTTGGAGCGGGAGGTTTAAAGACCCAGTACTTC. Translating gives CASSFGAGGLKTQYF.

The chain is built from TRBV30 and TRBJ2-7; D unclear. CDR1 is GTSNPN and CDR2 is SVGIG in the germline V gene (reference sequence). The V gene lost 0 bases and the J gene lost 6 bases, with 6 bases spanning the gap. The CDR3 has 11 residues. DNA of the CDR3: TGTGCCTGGAGTGTGGGTCCCGAGCAGTACTTC. Its translation is CAWSVGPEQYF. Combining the CDR3 with reference TRBV30 and TRBJ2-7 gives the whole variable domain SQTIHQWPATLVQPVGSPLSLECTVEGTSNPNLYWYRQAAGRGLQLLFYSVGIGQISSEVPQNLSASRPQDRQFILSSKKLLLSDSGFYLCAWSVGPEQYFGPGTRLTVT.

The chain employs TRBV28 and TRBJ1-5, with TRBD1 matching 7 bases. This CDR3 is 14 amino acids long. The trim removed 3 bases at V and 6 bases at J, leaving 5 bases unmatched. CDR1 is MDHEN, CDR2 SYDVKM, per germline. The CDR3 nucleotides read TGTGCCAGCAGTTTGCGGGCAGGGGGTCAGCCCCAGCATTTT. Translating it yields CASSLRAGGQPQHF.

This clone was seen a single time. CDR3 amino acids: CASSGTSGSVTDTQYF. CDR3 coding DNA: TGTGCCAGCAGCGGGACTAGCGGGAGTGTCACAGATACGCAGTATTTT. The chain couples TRBV3-1 (or the pseudogene TRBV3-2) to TRBJ2-3; 14 bases are shared with TRBD2. Looked up from germline, CDR1 is LGHDT and CDR2 is YNNKEL (reference sequence). V lost 5 bases and J lost 2; bases outside the gene matches: 3. This CDR3 contains 16 residues.